This T cell receptor (beta chain) is from a study of T cell changes during pregnancy in multiple sclerosis (dated 2019 in TCRdb). Study-wide context: The study looked at changes in the T cell repertoire across pregnancy in women with multiple sclerosis.

Via the germline V gene (reference sequence), CDR1 is SGHNT and CDR2 YYREEE. From V the trimming removes 4 bases and from J it removes 7 bases, while the gene matches leave 13 bases of the junction unaccounted for. The CDR3 numbers 15 residues from cysteine through phenylalanine. Kept here is only the CDR3 DNA, which spans 45 bases and is read in frame from base 1. The method behind the library was the immunoSEQ multiplex PCR assay. The immuneACCESS repertoire file appears here via TCRdb, limited to in-frame rearrangements. These files lack a portion of the clones; in checked studies, under half of the deficit traces to unresolved V genes, and the cause of the others is not known. Counted in this sample were under 50,000 clones; around 93% of them appeared once. The ten largest clonotypes hold about 0.38% of the sample. As regards this clone: The antigen this receptor binds is unknown. Base-call qualities are not available, and no considerably larger clone is one nucleotide away.

This specimen consisted of CD4+ T cells from peripheral blood mononuclear cells, obtained after pregnancy. This TCR was sampled from a female donor with multiple sclerosis, enrolled in a pregnancy study. The chain was built from TRBV5-4 and TRBJ2-7, with 8 junctional bases fitting TRBD2. The bases are TGTGCCAGCAGCCCGGGGTCGGGGGGGGTTGGTGAGCAGTACTTC. Its protein is CASSPGSGGVGEQYF.